This T cell receptor beta chain was found in a study of OX40 agonist ivuxolimab in advanced cancers. Study summary: At 0.01 to 10 mg/kg, ivuxolimab was administered intravenously to patients every 2 weeks.

Findings and caveats of the study: At 0.1-3.0 mg/kg, partial responders had clonal expansion among the lowest observed. CD8+ T cells were the subset that, on average, had more expanded clones than CD4+.

The assay was immunoSEQ multiplex PCR, and TCRdb's table has in-frame clones only and misses some. This sample has some 89,000 clones; approximately 79% occur once, and the top ten carry roughly 1.7%. The germline V gene has CDR1 SEHNR and CDR2 FQNEAQ (reference sequence). V shed 6 bases and J shed 4 bases, with 18 bases lying between them. This CDR3 is built from 16 residues. To note about this clone: The antigen is not known.

This receptor was taken from an adult with an advanced solid tumor such as melanoma, head and neck, liver or kidney cancer. The genes are TRBV7-9 and TRBJ2-2; tentative D call: TRBD2 (5 bases). This specimen consisted of CD4+ or CD8+ T cells sorted from blood, obtained in a trial of the OX40 agonist ivuxolimab. The DNA for the CDR3 is TGTGCCAGCAGTTCGGTAACCGGGGTGACCACCGGGGAGCTGTTTTTT. It specifies CASSSVTGVTTGELFF.